One sample yielded the 3 T cell receptor beta chains listed below, sequenced in a study of T cells expressing NK-cell markers (dated by TCRdb to 2020 to 2021). Libraries were built with 5' RACE. Sequencing was performed on an Illumina HiSeq 2000. TCRdb reprocessed the public reads and reports one entry per CDR3 protein sequence, without DNA. The sample table holds about 150,000 distinct CDR3 sequences. In total, the top ten clones hold 37% of the sample. Sequenced: blood T cells: a sorted CD56 or NKG2C T cell subset, CD4+ or CD8+ T cells, or bulk PBMC T cells (not recorded which). These TCRs come from a woman aged 50 to 65 in good health. Donor details come from another sample of the same person, matched by shared clones.

The gene calls are TRBV5-1 and TRBJ1-1. Per the germline V gene, CDR1 is SGHRS and CDR2 is YFSETQ. CDR3 length: 14 residues. CDR3 amino acids: CASSLSKGHTEAFF.

This rearrangement joins TRBV7-2 to TRBJ2-1. The V gene's germline CDR1 is SGHTA and CDR2 FQGNSA. The CDR3 is 18 residues long. The CDR3 loop reads CASSLGGRFSMKGYEQFF.

The rearrangement joins TRBV6-5 to TRBJ1-2. This CDR3 has 13 amino acids. CDR1 and CDR2 from the germline V gene are MNHEY and SVGAGI. CDR3: CASRGDSYYGYTF.